The present TCR beta chain was sequenced within a study of Graves' ophthalmopathy and Graves' hyperthyroidism. On the study more broadly: By definition, stable hyperthyroidism involved no ophthalmopathy within 18 months of follow-up.

This clonotype appeared a single time. Its antigen is as yet unknown. Looked up from germline, CDR1 is SGHTA and CDR2 is FQGTGA. This CDR3 has 15 residues. Trimming cost V 2 bases and J 5 bases, with 12 bases left between them. Study findings and constraints: The model's ophthalmopathy progression predictions had 55% to 71% sensitivity and 72.22% specificity.

Clinical symptoms, serum thyroxine, TRAb, thyroid ultrasound and orbital computed tomography determined diagnosis. The study amplified TCR beta CDR3 regions using RNA transcripts. RT-PCR in the first round used HTBI primers; a second-round multiplex PCR followed. TCRdb reanalysed the multiplex PCR reads using MiXCR and keeps one entry per CDR3 protein. The sample shows around 1,000,000 distinct CDR3 sequences, 35% to 40% of them seen only once. Sequenced: peripheral blood or thyroid tissue (not recorded which). The rearrangement joins TRBV7-3 to TRBJ2-2, with D tentatively TRBD2 (5 bases). The receptor was isolated from an adult man with Graves' hyperthyroidism. This CDR3 is CASSLARAKTGELFF. The CDR3 nucleotides are TGTGCCAGCAGCTTAGCGAGGGCAAAGACCGGGGAGCTGTTTTTT.